The 22 T cell receptor beta chains in this list originate from one sample, sequenced in a study of blood T cell repertoires in COVID-19. Generated by immunoSEQ multiplex PCR, the TCRdb table keeps only in-frame clones and is missing some. The top ten hold roughly 7% of the sample, which has around 50,000 clones, about four fifths seen once. Sequences were obtained from peripheral blood. The source of these receptors is a man in his forties or fifties with acute or convalescent COVID-19.

V gene TRBV11-3 combines with J gene TRBJ2-3, with 9 bases aligning to TRBD2. V was clipped by 5 bases and J by 3 bases; unmatched bases: 6. This CDR3 has 15 amino acids. Per germline, CDR1 SGHNT and CDR2 YENEEA. CDR3 sequence (DNA): TGTGCCAGCAGCAAAGCGGGGGGTCATACAGATACGCAGTATTTT. It codes for CASSKAGGHTDTQYF.

The chain carries TRBV6-5 and TRBJ2-7; D perhaps matches TRBD1 (6 bases). V was trimmed by 6 bases and J by 0 bases, leaving 9 bases between them. In germline, CDR1 is MNHEY, CDR2 SVGAGI. The CDR3 has 13 amino acids. Here the CDR3 DNA reads TGTGCCAGCAGACAGGGTGGCTCCTACGAGCAGTACTTC. Its translation: CASRQGGSYEQYF.

The V and J genes are TRBV30 and TRBJ1-1; D ambiguous. V dropped 0 bases and J dropped 0 bases, with 20 bases sitting between them. This CDR3 contains 18 residues. CDR1 and CDR2 (germline): GTSNPN, SVGIG (reference sequence). The CDR3 nucleotides are TGTGCCTGGAGTGTACTGGGAGGATTGAGCGGTTTGAACACTGAAGCTTTCTTT. Amino acids: CAWSVLGGLSGLNTEAFF.

This clone was observed a few times. The chain carries TRBV9 and TRBJ1-5, with 7 bases aligning to TRBD1. This CDR3 contains 15 residues. Unmatched junction bases numbered 6, after V lost 4 bases and J lost 2 bases. CDR1 and CDR2 (germline): SGDLS, YYNGEE. The CDR3 nucleotides read TGTGCCAGCAGCCAGACCGGGACAGGCAATCAGCCCCAGCATTTT. Its protein product is CASSQTGTGNQPQHF.

This clone showed up just a few times. The chain joins TRBV6-5 to TRBJ1-2; D is ambiguous. V was shortened by 2 bases and J by 2 bases, with 6 bases between the two germline ends. The CDR3 has 13 residues. Germline V gene lookup returns CDR1 MNHEY and CDR2 SVGAGI. The CDR3 coding sequence is TGTGCCAGCAGTTACGCGACAAACTATGGCTACACCTTC. Translated: CASSYATNYGYTF.

The V gene is TRBV28, the J gene TRBJ1-5, with TRBD1 as a possible D gene (5 bases). This CDR3 is 13 amino acids long. The V end lost 8 bases, the J end lost 1 base, and 9 bases lay between the germline ends. Germline CDR1 MDHEN, CDR2 SYDVKM. The CDR3 sequence is CASRGTSNQPQHF. The DNA for the CDR3 is TGTGCCAGCCGGGGGACGAGCAATCAGCCCCAGCATTTT.

V gene TRBV5-1 combines with J gene TRBJ1-2, with no clear D. From germline, CDR1 is SGHRS and CDR2 YFSETQ. Trimming cost V 0 bases and J 1 base, with 13 bases left between them. The CDR3 consists of 16 residues. CDR3 region: CASSLALPPVNYGYTF. The CDR3 DNA reads TGCGCCAGCAGCTTGGCCCTTCCCCCGGTTAACTATGGCTACACCTTC.

The V gene is TRBV11-2, the J gene TRBJ2-5, with 9 bases identical to TRBD2. The CDR3 sequence is 17 residues long. The V gene end was trimmed by 1 base and the J gene end by 1 base; junction bases not matched to a gene: 7. CDR1 is SGHAT and CDR2 is FQNNGV in the germline V gene. The CDR3 bases are TGTGCCAGCAGCTTAGCGATTAGCGGGGGTTCCCAAGAGACCCAGTACTTC. This encodes CASSLAISGGSQETQYF.

J is TRBJ1-3 and V is TRBV6-2 or TRBV6-3; maybe TRBD1 (5 bases). The length of the CDR3 is 19 residues. Trimming stripped 6 bases from V and 0 bases from J, with 24 bases between. Germline CDR1 reads MNHEY; CDR2 reads SVGEGT. The CDR3: CASSPLGVGGLSSGNTIYF. The CDR3 nucleotides are TGTGCCAGCAGCCCTCTAGGGGTCGGCGGACTAAGCTCTGGAAACACCATATATTTT.

The rearrangement uses TRBV4-1 and TRBJ2-3; D remains unclear. Trimming left V 4 bases short and J 4 bases short, with 18 bases between. CDR1 is MGHRA, CDR2 YSYEKL, per germline. The CDR3 is 16 residues long. CDR3 residues: CASSPAGIEEADTQYF. The CDR3 DNA sequence: TGCGCCAGCAGCCCCGCCGGCATTGAGGAAGCAGATACGCAGTATTTT.

This chain uses TRBV7-2 with TRBJ2-1, with 7 bases identical to TRBD2. V dropped 5 bases and J dropped 1; count of bases not matched to a gene: 5. CDR3 size: 15 residues. Germline lookup yields CDR1 SGHTA and CDR2 FQGNSA. The chain's CDR3 is CASSDSSGSYNEQFF. As DNA, the CDR3 is TGTGCCAGCAGCGATTCTAGCGGTTCCTACAATGAGCAGTTCTTC.

The chain has TRBV19 and TRBJ1-5, with a weak D call TRBD1 (6 bases). CDR1 LNHDA and CDR2 SQIVND come from the germline V gene (reference sequence). Trimming cost V 10 bases and J 2 bases, with 15 bases left between them. The CDR3 has 14 residues. The CDR3 protein is CATGQLGGNQPQHF. CDR3 sequence (DNA): TGTGCCACTGGACAGTTAGGTGGCAATCAGCCCCAGCATTTT.

This clone was picked up a small number of times. The chain combines TRBV2 with TRBJ2-7, with D possibly matching TRBD2 (7 bases). The CDR3 runs 14 residues. V was pared by 7 bases and J by 2 bases, with 15 bases between. CDR1 is SNHLY and CDR2 is FYNNEI in the germline V gene. Here the CDR3 DNA reads TGTGCCAGCAACGGTCGGGGGGCCACCTACGAGCAGTACTTC. Translating gives CASNGRGATYEQYF.

The chain links TRBV29-1 to TRBJ2-7; D perhaps matches TRBD2 (6 bases). CDR1 is SQVTM, CDR2 ANQGSEA, per germline. The CDR3 sequence is 14 residues long. With 4 bases removed from V and 5 bases from J, the gap between germline ends came to 18 bases. The CDR3 region is CSVGRGGAVNEQYF. CDR3 coding DNA: TGCAGCGTTGGGCGAGGAGGGGCCGTGAACGAGCAGTACTTC.

This clone has a handful of counts. The chain combines TRBV4-2 with TRBJ2-1, with a possible D match to TRBD2 (6 bases). The V end was cut by 4 bases, the J end by 0 bases, with 10 bases between. The CDR3 sequence is 15 residues long. Germline V gene sequence: CDR1 LGHNA, CDR2 YNFKEQ. DNA of the CDR3: TGTGCCAGCAGCCTTAGGCGGGACTCCTACAATGAGCAGTTCTTC. It translates to CASSLRRDSYNEQFF.

Relative to its sample, this clone is medium-sized. V is TRBV7-2 and J is TRBJ2-7, with TRBD1 identical over 8 bases. The CDR3 length is 12 residues. CDR1 and CDR2 from the germline V gene are SGHTA and FQGNSA. V was clipped by 1 base and J by 10 bases; unmatched bases: 3. CDR3: CASSLVDRVQYF. In nucleotides, the CDR3 is TGTGCCAGCAGCTTAGTGGACAGGGTACAGTACTTC.

The V gene is TRBV11-1, the J gene TRBJ2-1; no reliable D call. The V gene's germline CDR1 is SGHAT and CDR2 FQDESV (reference sequence). The CDR3 loop spans 11 amino acids. Trimming left V 5 bases short and J 6 bases short, with 5 bases between. The CDR3 nucleotides read TGTGCCAGCAGCCTGCGCAATGAGCAGTTCTTC. This codes for CASSLRNEQFF.

This clone was seen only a few times. V and J are TRBV6-6 and TRBJ1-3; a weak D match, TRBD1 (6 bases). The CDR3 sequence is 12 residues long. Germline lookup yields CDR1 MNHNY and CDR2 SVGAGI (reference sequence). Trimming pared 5 bases from V and 4 bases from J, leaving 6 bases between. The CDR3 loop reads CASSGQGNTIYF. For the CDR3, the DNA is TGTGCCAGCAGTGGACAGGGAAACACCATATATTTT.

The chain joins TRBV11-2 to TRBJ2-7; no clear D gene. The CDR3 consists of 14 residues. The germline V and J ends were trimmed by 1 base and 3 bases, with 10 bases remaining between them. The germline CDR1 and CDR2 sequences are SGHAT and FQNNGV. The DNA of the CDR3 is TGTGCCAGCAGCTTAGTTGACGGAGTCTACGAGCAGTACTTC. Encoded protein: CASSLVDGVYEQYF.

This chain joins TRBV5-1 and TRBJ1-2; 9 bases agree with TRBD1. Trimming took 6 bases from V and 0 from J; bases not matched to a gene: 15. Germline CDR1 reads SGHRS; CDR2 reads YFSETQ. The CDR3 is 18 amino acids. Here the CDR3 reads CASTRSGTGTKANYGYTF. The CDR3, as DNA: TGCGCCAGCACCCGCTCCGGGACAGGGACTAAAGCTAACTATGGCTACACCTTC.

A single count supports this clone. The genes are TRBV30 and TRBJ1-2; D is unresolved. Germline lookup yields CDR1 GTSNPN and CDR2 SVGIG (reference sequence). The CDR3 has 13 amino acids. V was trimmed by 5 bases and J by 5 bases, leaving 15 bases between them. The CDR3 sequence: CAWGPVRKYGYTF. In DNA, the CDR3 is TGTGCCTGGGGCCCGGTGAGGAAATATGGCTACACCTTC.

The chain combines TRBV9 with TRBJ2-5, with D perhaps matching TRBD2 (5 bases). V lost 3 bases and J 6 bases, leaving 18 bases between the germline ends. CDR1 SGDLS and CDR2 YYNGEE come from the germline V gene. The CDR3 is 15 residues long. As DNA, the CDR3 is TGTGCCAGCAGCGCCGGACTCAGCCGGAGGCAGACCCAGTACTTC. This sequence encodes CASSAGLSRRQTQYF.